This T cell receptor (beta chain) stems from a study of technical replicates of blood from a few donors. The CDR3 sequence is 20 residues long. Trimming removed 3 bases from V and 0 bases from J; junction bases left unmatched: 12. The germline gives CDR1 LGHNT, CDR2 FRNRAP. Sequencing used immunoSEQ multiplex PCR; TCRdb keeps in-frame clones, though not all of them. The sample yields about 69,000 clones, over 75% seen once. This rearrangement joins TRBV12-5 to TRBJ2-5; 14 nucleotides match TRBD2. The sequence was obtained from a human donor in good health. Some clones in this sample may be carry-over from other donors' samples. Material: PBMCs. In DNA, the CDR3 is TGTGCTAGTGGTTTACACCTCGGGGGACTAGCGGGAGTCCACCAAGAGACCCAGTACTTC. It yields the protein CASGLHLGGLAGVHQETQYF.